The rows below give T cell receptor beta chains drawn from one sample of a study of blood T cells in healthy people across ages. A single record per CDR3 protein comes from TCRdb applying MiXCR to the 5' RACE reads. The sample has under 2,000,000 distinct CDR3 sequences, 49% seen once. Sequencing was performed on blood. These receptors came from a woman between 40 and 55 years old in good health. CDR3s include the opening cysteine and the closing phenylalanine or tryptophan. D genes are given only for firm matches. Clone size is shown for a subset of rows, as once, few, many or a class of expanded clone.

clone size: .; D gene: TRBD1; V gene: TRBV7-2; J gene: TRBJ2-1; CDR3 protein: CASSLGGTGLNEQFF; CDR3 DNA: TGTGCCAGCAGCTTAGGGGGGACAGGGTTGAATGAGCAGTTCTTC
clone size: .; D gene: .; V gene: TRBV7-2; J gene: TRBJ2-1; CDR3 protein: CASSLASGRSSYNEQFF; CDR3 DNA: TGTGCCAGCAGCTTAGCAAGCGGGCGGAGCTCCTACAATGAGCAGTTCTTC
clone size: .; D gene: .; V gene: TRBV10-3; J gene: TRBJ1-5; CDR3 protein: CAIGGGANQPQHF; CDR3 DNA: TGTGCCATCGGGGGGGGAGCCAATCAGCCCCAGCATTTT
clone size: .; D gene: .; V gene: TRBV7-2; J gene: TRBJ2-3; CDR3 protein: CASSFQRWPDTQYF; CDR3 DNA: TGTGCCAGCAGCTTCCAACGTTGGCCAGATACGCAGTATTTT
clone size: many; D gene: .; V gene: TRBV29-1; J gene: TRBJ2-4; CDR3 protein: CSVGRAGSYQYF; CDR3 DNA: TGCAGCGTTGGGAGGGCGGGGTCCTATCAGTACTTC
clone size: few; D gene: .; V gene: TRBV24-1; J gene: TRBJ2-3; CDR3 protein: CATSKSPTTDTQYF; CDR3 DNA: TGTGCCACCAGTAAGTCCCCCACCACAGATACGCAGTATTTT
clone size: few; D gene: .; V gene: TRBV10-3; J gene: TRBJ2-1; CDR3 protein: CAIRNPGGQYEQFF; CDR3 DNA: TGTGCCATCAGGAATCCGGGGGGACAATATGAGCAGTTCTTC
clone size: .; D gene: .; V gene: TRBV28; J gene: TRBJ2-1; CDR3 protein: CASSLSAHSSYNEQFF; CDR3 DNA: TGTGCCAGCAGTTTATCGGCCCATAGCTCCTACAATGAGCAGTTCTTC
clone size: few; D gene: TRBD1; V gene: TRBV20-1; J gene: TRBJ1-2; CDR3 protein: CSARTGTNGYTF; CDR3 DNA: TGCAGTGCTAGGACAGGGACGAATGGCTACACCTTC
clone size: .; D gene: .; V gene: TRBV12-3/TRBV12-4; J gene: TRBJ1-6; CDR3 protein: CASLTPGSPLHF; CDR3 DNA: TGTGCCAGCCTGACCCCGGGTTCACCCCTCCACTTT
clone size: .; D gene: TRBD2; V gene: TRBV29-1; J gene: TRBJ2-3; CDR3 protein: CSMTSGGTSTDTQYF; CDR3 DNA: TGCAGCATGACTAGCGGGGGCACTAGCACAGATACGCAGTATTTT
clone size: .; D gene: TRBD2; V gene: TRBV28; J gene: TRBJ2-1; CDR3 protein: CASSRAGGPNYNEQFF; CDR3 DNA: TGTGCCAGCAGTCGAGCGGGGGGGCCAAACTACAATGAGCAGTTCTTC
clone size: .; D gene: TRBD1; V gene: TRBV20-1; J gene: TRBJ1-2; CDR3 protein: CSAPGQGVSNYGYTF; CDR3 DNA: TGCAGTGCTCCGGGACAGGGGGTATCGAACTATGGCTACACCTTC
clone size: .; D gene: TRBD2; V gene: TRBV12-3/TRBV12-4; J gene: TRBJ2-1; CDR3 protein: CASSRTSRSSYNEQFF; CDR3 DNA: TGTGCCAGCAGTCGGACTAGCCGAAGCTCCTACAATGAGCAGTTCTTC
clone size: .; D gene: TRBD1; V gene: TRBV10-3; J gene: TRBJ1-2; CDR3 protein: CAISDRGQSDGYTF; CDR3 DNA: TGTGCCATCAGTGATAGGGGACAGAGCGATGGCTACACCTTC
clone size: .; D gene: TRBD1; V gene: TRBV7-2; J gene: TRBJ1-1; CDR3 protein: CASSFPPGQGALFGAFF; CDR3 DNA: TGTGCCAGCAGCTTTCCCCCCGGACAGGGGGCGCTTTTTGGTGCTTTCTTT
clone size: many; D gene: .; V gene: TRBV7-9; J gene: TRBJ2-4; CDR3 protein: CASSLSMDKNIQYF; CDR3 DNA: TGTGCCAGCAGCTTATCCATGGACAAAAACATTCAGTACTTC
clone size: many; D gene: .; V gene: TRBV4-1; J gene: TRBJ2-3; CDR3 protein: CASSQVAGAGDTQYF; CDR3 DNA: TGCGCCAGCAGCCAAGTGGCAGGGGCCGGAGATACGCAGTATTTT
clone size: .; D gene: TRBD1; V gene: TRBV20-1; J gene: TRBJ2-5; CDR3 protein: CSAFWTGGLQETQYF; CDR3 DNA: TGCAGTGCGTTTTGGACAGGGGGCCTCCAAGAGACCCAGTACTTC
clone size: many; D gene: .; V gene: TRBV20-1; J gene: TRBJ1-2; CDR3 protein: CSARQGSNYGYTF; CDR3 DNA: TGCAGTGCTAGACAGGGTTCCAACTATGGCTACACCTTC
clone size: .; D gene: TRBD2; V gene: TRBV29-1; J gene: TRBJ2-5; CDR3 protein: CSVEGKGLAGGQESETQYF; CDR3 DNA: TGCAGCGTTGAAGGGAAGGGACTAGCGGGGGGGCAGGAGTCGGAGACCCAGTACTTC
clone size: few; D gene: TRBD2; V gene: TRBV7-2; J gene: TRBJ2-1; CDR3 protein: CASSLVGLGSGEQFF; CDR3 DNA: TGTGCCAGCAGCTTAGTTGGACTAGGATCGGGTGAGCAGTTCTTC
clone size: .; D gene: .; V gene: TRBV7-9; J gene: TRBJ1-2; CDR3 protein: CASDLIEQGNGYTF; CDR3 DNA: TGTGCCAGCGATCTAATTGAGCAGGGGAATGGCTACACCTTC
clone size: .; D gene: .; V gene: TRBV7-7; J gene: TRBJ2-1; CDR3 protein: CASSSTGLQETQFF; CDR3 DNA: TGTGCTAGCAGCTCGACAGGTCTACAAGAGACCCAGTTCTTC
clone size: few; D gene: TRBD1; V gene: TRBV20-1; J gene: TRBJ2-5; CDR3 protein: CSATATGYQETQYF; CDR3 DNA: TGCAGTGCTACGGCGACAGGGTACCAAGAGACCCAGTACTTC
clone size: few; D gene: .; V gene: TRBV6-2/TRBV6-3; J gene: TRBJ2-5; CDR3 protein: CASARQETQYF; CDR3 DNA: TGTGCCAGCGCGAGGCAAGAGACCCAGTACTTC
clone size: once; D gene: TRBD2; V gene: TRBV20-1; J gene: TRBJ2-7; CDR3 protein: CSAFSSGGISYEQYF; CDR3 DNA: TGCAGTGCGTTCAGTAGCGGGGGAATCTCCTACGAGCAGTACTTC
clone size: .; D gene: TRBD1; V gene: TRBV9; J gene: TRBJ1-6; CDR3 protein: CASSAGQGFNSPLHF; CDR3 DNA: TGTGCCAGCAGCGCCGGACAGGGGTTTAATTCACCCCTCCACTTT
clone size: .; D gene: .; V gene: TRBV12-3/TRBV12-4; J gene: TRBJ1-1; CDR3 protein: CASSHTENTEAFF; CDR3 DNA: TGTGCCAGCAGCCATACTGAGAACACTGAAGCTTTCTTT
clone size: once; D gene: .; V gene: TRBV3-1; J gene: TRBJ2-1; CDR3 protein: CASSRPSRGGNEQFF; CDR3 DNA: TGTGCCAGCAGCCGGCCCTCCCGGGGCGGCAATGAGCAGTTCTTC
clone size: .; D gene: TRBD2; V gene: TRBV20-1; J gene: TRBJ2-5; CDR3 protein: CSASGRGGQETQYF; CDR3 DNA: TGCAGTGCTAGCGGGCGGGGGGGTCAAGAGACCCAGTACTTC
clone size: .; D gene: TRBD1; V gene: TRBV20-1; J gene: TRBJ1-4; CDR3 protein: CSARDPRQGDDEKLFF; CDR3 DNA: TGCAGTGCTAGAGATCCACGACAGGGGGATGATGAAAAACTGTTTTTT
clone size: .; D gene: .; V gene: TRBV4-1; J gene: TRBJ2-7; CDR3 protein: CASSQANGYEQYF; CDR3 DNA: TGCGCCAGCAGCCAGGCTAATGGGTACGAGCAGTACTTC
clone size: few; D gene: .; V gene: TRBV5-1; J gene: TRBJ2-4; CDR3 protein: CASSLGEKENIQYF; CDR3 DNA: TGCGCCAGCAGCTTGGGGGAGAAGGAAAACATTCAGTACTTC
clone size: .; D gene: .; V gene: TRBV6-6; J gene: TRBJ2-5; CDR3 protein: CASSAYQTQYF; CDR3 DNA: TGTGCCAGCAGTGCCTACCAGACCCAGTACTTC
clone size: few; D gene: .; V gene: TRBV28; J gene: TRBJ2-1; CDR3 protein: CASSFVGGLNNEQFF; CDR3 DNA: TGTGCCAGCAGTTTCGTTGGGGGGCTAAACAATGAGCAGTTCTTC
clone size: .; D gene: .; V gene: TRBV4-3; J gene: TRBJ2-1; CDR3 protein: CASSQDVAGAGAPVYNEQFF; CDR3 DNA: TGCGCCAGCAGCCAAGATGTCGCGGGCGCGGGGGCACCCGTCTACAATGAGCAGTTCTTC
clone size: .; D gene: .; V gene: TRBV4-3; J gene: TRBJ2-1; CDR3 protein: CASSQDNGGVYNEQFF; CDR3 DNA: TGCGCCAGCAGCCAAGATAACGGGGGTGTCTACAATGAGCAGTTCTTC
clone size: once; D gene: TRBD2; V gene: TRBV20-1; J gene: TRBJ2-1; CDR3 protein: CSAHGGGAVNEQFF; CDR3 DNA: TGCAGTGCTCATGGCGGGGGGGCCGTGAATGAGCAGTTCTTC
clone size: .; D gene: .; V gene: TRBV5-1; J gene: TRBJ2-1; CDR3 protein: CASSPDSSPYNEQFF; CDR3 DNA: TGCGCCAGCAGCCCCGACAGTTCCCCCTACAATGAGCAGTTCTTC
clone size: .; D gene: .; V gene: TRBV29-1; J gene: TRBJ1-1; CDR3 protein: CSVERGLANTEAFF; CDR3 DNA: TGCAGCGTTGAAAGGGGATTAGCGAACACTGAAGCTTTCTTT
clone size: .; D gene: .; V gene: TRBV4-3; J gene: TRBJ2-3; CDR3 protein: CASSQVAFSTDTQYF; CDR3 DNA: TGCGCCAGCAGCCAAGTGGCCTTTAGCACAGATACGCAGTATTTT
clone size: .; D gene: TRBD2; V gene: TRBV7-2; J gene: TRBJ2-5; CDR3 protein: CASSPRPGLTQETQYF; CDR3 DNA: TGTGCCAGCAGCCCTAGACCGGGACTAACCCAAGAGACCCAGTACTTC
clone size: .; D gene: TRBD1; V gene: TRBV7-9; J gene: TRBJ1-6; CDR3 protein: CASSAQTGTIIRPLHF; CDR3 DNA: TGTGCCAGCAGCGCACAGACAGGGACTATAATTCGACCCCTCCACTTT
clone size: .; D gene: TRBD2; V gene: TRBV7-2; J gene: TRBJ2-1; CDR3 protein: CASSLSGLAVYNEQFF; CDR3 DNA: TGTGCCAGCAGCTTATCGGGACTAGCGGTTTACAATGAGCAGTTCTTC
clone size: .; D gene: .; V gene: TRBV6-5; J gene: TRBJ1-4; CDR3 protein: CASSRTGSAEEKLFF; CDR3 DNA: TGTGCCAGCAGTCGCACCGGGTCCGCGGAAGAAAAACTGTTTTTT
clone size: .; D gene: .; V gene: TRBV5-6; J gene: TRBJ1-1; CDR3 protein: CASSSRSGRGGEAFF; CDR3 DNA: TGTGCCAGCAGCTCCCGTTCCGGGCGAGGTGGTGAAGCTTTCTTT
clone size: .; D gene: TRBD1; V gene: TRBV10-3; J gene: TRBJ2-1; CDR3 protein: CATGDRGRTKEQFF; CDR3 DNA: TGTGCCACGGGGGACAGGGGGCGAACCAAGGAGCAGTTCTTC
clone size: few; D gene: TRBD1; V gene: TRBV20-1; J gene: TRBJ1-2; CDR3 protein: CSARPQTGTNYGYTF; CDR3 DNA: TGCAGTGCTAGACCTCAGACAGGGACTAACTATGGCTACACCTTC
clone size: .; D gene: .; V gene: TRBV7-2; J gene: TRBJ1-1; CDR3 protein: CASSVVNRNTEAFF; CDR3 DNA: TGTGCCAGCAGCGTTGTGAACAGGAACACTGAAGCTTTCTTT
clone size: .; D gene: TRBD2; V gene: TRBV7-2; J gene: TRBJ2-3; CDR3 protein: CASSAHFGLATDTQYF; CDR3 DNA: TGTGCCAGCAGCGCACATTTCGGACTAGCAACAGATACGCAGTATTTT
clone size: once; D gene: TRBD2; V gene: TRBV4-2; J gene: TRBJ2-5; CDR3 protein: CASSRIGGVQETQYF; CDR3 DNA: TGTGCCAGCAGCCGGATCGGGGGGGTCCAAGAGACCCAGTACTTC
clone size: few; D gene: TRBD2; V gene: TRBV20-1; J gene: TRBJ2-5; CDR3 protein: CSARDSAGQETQYF; CDR3 DNA: TGCAGTGCTAGAGATTCAGCGGGGCAAGAGACCCAGTACTTC
clone size: few; D gene: .; V gene: TRBV20-1; J gene: TRBJ2-3; CDR3 protein: CSAGGFSEYTDTQYF; CDR3 DNA: TGCAGTGCTGGCGGATTTAGCGAGTACACAGATACGCAGTATTTT
clone size: .; D gene: TRBD2; V gene: TRBV3-1; J gene: TRBJ2-3; CDR3 protein: CASSQTLAGVTDTQYF; CDR3 DNA: TGTGCCAGCAGCCAGACCCTAGCGGGGGTCACAGATACGCAGTATTTT
clone size: .; D gene: .; V gene: TRBV19; J gene: TRBJ1-1; CDR3 protein: CASSIKDDTEAFF; CDR3 DNA: TGTGCCAGTAGTATAAAGGATGACACTGAAGCTTTCTTT
clone size: .; D gene: TRBD1; V gene: TRBV7-2; J gene: TRBJ1-1; CDR3 protein: CASSPGTGWETEAFF; CDR3 DNA: TGTGCCAGCAGCCCGGGGACAGGATGGGAAACTGAAGCTTTCTTT
clone size: .; D gene: TRBD1; V gene: TRBV7-9; J gene: TRBJ1-6; CDR3 protein: CASSPLRQGGSSPLHF; CDR3 DNA: TGTGCCAGCAGCCCCCTCCGACAGGGGGGTAGTTCACCCCTCCACTTT